The entry below gives a single TCR beta chain sequence along with its context. The antigen is not known. Trimming at V came to 4 bases and at J to 7 bases, leaving 13 bases not matched to a gene. This CDR3 is built from 16 residues. Per the germline V gene, CDR1 is SGHNT and CDR2 is YYREEE (reference sequence). The data originate from a study of siplizumab effects on memory and regulatory T cells. Study-wide findings and caveats: Siplizumab brought about a significant reduction in alloreactive sequences traceable to unstimulated CD4+ memory cells. Proliferating clones, CD4+ or CD8+, lacked an assignable naive or memory phenotype in roughly 80-96% of cases. Naive T cells were seemingly more diverse than memory cells, and major contributions to the alloresponse seemed to be made by them.

TCR templates numbering 90,000 to 100,000 were assayed per sample. Generated by immunoSEQ multiplex PCR, the TCRdb table keeps only in-frame clones and is missing some. The sample yields 90,000 to 120,000 clones, 91% seen once. The origin of this receptor is a human donor in good health. Some clones in this sample may be carry-over from other donors' samples. The sample consisted of CD4+ T cells sorted from blood. The rearrangement links TRBV5-4 to TRBJ2-1; 8 bases align to TRBD1. CDR3 DNA sequence: TGTGCCAGCAGCATGAATCCGGGACAGGCGTCAAATGAGCAGTTCTTC. Amino acid sequence: CASSMNPGQASNEQFF.